Detailed here is one T cell receptor (beta chain). The sample originates from a study of blood T cell repertoires in COVID-19. Turning to the study itself: The study drew acute and convalescent COVID-19 samples from the United States, Italy and Spain. T cells, B-cell-depleted T cells, or PBMCs provided the cDNA or gDNA that served as material.

This CDR3 is built from 14 residues. V shed 7 bases and J 3 bases; nucleotides not matched to a gene: 9. Germline V lookup: CDR1 MDHEN, CDR2 SYDVKM. The study drew participants aged about 18 to 95 years from about two dozen US areas. Participants' reported clinical history set cohort assignment. Repertoires were generated with immunoSEQ multiplex PCR, while TCRdb's copy carries only in-frame clones and drops some. Of under 400,000 clones listed, around 87% are singletons. The chain uses TRBV28 and TRBJ2-7; TRBD1 matches at 7 bases. The sequenced sample was PBMCs or T cells enriched from blood (not recorded which). The TCR sequence derives from a man in his forties in a cohort exposed to, infected with or recovered from COVID-19 (not recorded which). In DNA form, the CDR3 reads TGTGCCAGCAACAGGGGCCACCGACTCTACGAGCAGTACTTC. It translates to CASNRGHRLYEQYF.